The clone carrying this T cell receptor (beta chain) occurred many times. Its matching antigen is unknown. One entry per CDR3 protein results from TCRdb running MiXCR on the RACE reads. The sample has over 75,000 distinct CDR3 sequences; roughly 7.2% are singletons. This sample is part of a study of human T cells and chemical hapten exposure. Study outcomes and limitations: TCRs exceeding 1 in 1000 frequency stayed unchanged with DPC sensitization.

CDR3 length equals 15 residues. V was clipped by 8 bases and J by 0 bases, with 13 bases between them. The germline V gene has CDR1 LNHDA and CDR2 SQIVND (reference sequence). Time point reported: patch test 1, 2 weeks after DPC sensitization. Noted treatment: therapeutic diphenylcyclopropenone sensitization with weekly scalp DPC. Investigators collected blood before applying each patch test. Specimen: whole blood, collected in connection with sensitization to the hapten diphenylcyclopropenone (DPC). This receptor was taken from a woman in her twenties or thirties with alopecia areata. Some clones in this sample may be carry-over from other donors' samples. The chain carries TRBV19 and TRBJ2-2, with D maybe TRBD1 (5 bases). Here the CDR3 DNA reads TGTGCCAGTGTTCGCGGCAGGGCGAACACCGGGGAGCTGTTTTTT. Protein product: CASVRGRANTGELFF.